Described below is a single T cell receptor beta chain sequence and its context. This clonotype was counted many times. There is no known antigen for this receptor. Qualities for individual bases were not recorded, and no much larger clone is one base off. The germline V gene supplies CDR1 SGHTA and CDR2 FQGTGA. The CDR3 runs 14 amino acids, cysteine and phenylalanine included. Only the CDR3 DNA stays, 42 bases, in frame from base 1. Trimming leaves V shorter by 4 bases and J shorter by 4 bases, with the junction holding 1 base beyond the gene matches. The data originate from a study of early T cells in non-severe SARS-CoV-2 infection (dated by TCRdb to about 2021). A note on the overall study: TCR sequencing used bulk RNA from unsorted whole blood, so alpha and beta chains could not be paired. General findings and caveats noted by the study authors: VDJdb matching was skewed toward anti-spike CD8 responses, so virus-specific expansions were likely underestimated and private and CD4 specificities were missed.

The library was generated by 5' RACE. Reads for this sample came from a NextSeq 500. In the TCR library protocol, unique molecular identifiers were attached to individual cDNA molecules to correct for PCR bias and sequencing error. TCR alpha and beta chains were both sequenced, and the abundances of alpha and beta sequences in each sample were closely correlated with each other. From the authors' description of their analysis: Decombinator V4 was used to annotate TCR sequences for V gene, J gene and CDR3. TCRs were defined as expanded if a significant change between any two time points was detected under a Poisson model with p below 0.0001. TCR abundances were normalised to the total number of TCRs sequenced in each sample and reported as counts per million. TRAV1-2 paired with TRAJ12, TRAJ20 or TRAJ33 defined MAIT TCRs, while TRAV10 paired with TRAJ18 defined iNKT TCRs. VDJdb, accessed 1 November 2021, was searched for CMV, EBV and SARS-CoV-2 annotated TCRs, excluding TCRs annotated for multiple antigens. The public sequencing data were trimmed at Q25 with fastp and processed into clonotypes with MiXCR by TCRdb, which kept only in-frame beta chains. Entries are consolidated by CDR3 protein sequence, retaining the most common genes and DNA. TCRdb's processing, not the authors' own work, is the source of the V and J calls. In this sample the table shows some 50,000 distinct CDR3 sequences, about 9.7% of which occur a single time. The top ten hold 4.2% of the sample.

A case-control design nested within a healthcare worker cohort in London, UK, was used, with weekly nasopharyngeal swab PCR tests and blood sampling performed. Healthcare workers were recruited between 23 and 31 March 2020, during the week of the UK lockdown, and were followed weekly for up to 16 weeks. This TCR was sampled from an adult who was a healthcare worker with PCR-confirmed SARS-CoV-2 infection or an uninfected control (not recorded which). The specimen sequenced was whole blood. The chain is assembled from TRBV7-3 and TRBJ2-2, with 9 bases matching TRBD1. DNA sequence: TGTGCCAGCAGCTCGGACAGGGGCACCGGGGAGCTGTTTTTT. This codes for CASSSDRGTGELFF.